This TCR beta chain was recorded in a study of blood T cell repertoires in COVID-19. Study background: PBMCs, B-cell-depleted T cells, or T cells provided the cDNA or gDNA that made up the material.

The CDR3 consists of 14 residues. Germline loops: CDR1 SQVTM, CDR2 ANQGSEA. Trimming removed 5 bases from V and 2 bases from J; junction bases left unmatched: 7. Enrolled during active infection, Seattle patients were then followed longitudinally. Assay: immunoSEQ multiplex PCR; the TCRdb copy retains only in-frame clones and omits some. The sample yields a few hundred thousand clones, approximately 86% seen once. The clonotype originates from a woman in her sixties with COVID-19, enrolled during active disease. The chain links TRBV29-1 to TRBJ2-5; TRBD1 aligns across 8 bases. Sequencing was carried out using peripheral blood. CDR3 bases: TGCAGCGTTACCGGCCGACAGGGGCAAGAGACCCAGTACTTC. Its protein product is CSVTGRQGQETQYF.